Sequencing of this T cell receptor beta chain was carried out in a study of monozygotic twins with cystic fibrosis. The CDR3 extends over 13 amino acids. Germline CDR1 is MGHRA and CDR2 is YSYEKL. Trimming stripped 4 bases from V and 6 bases from J, with 12 bases between. Sequencing was performed with immunoSEQ multiplex PCR; in TCRdb, only in-frame clones are kept and a portion is missing. The sample has around 20,000 clones, about 86% seen once; the top ten hold roughly 1.2%. This chain links TRBV4-1 with TRBJ1-2; D possibly corresponds to TRBD1 (5 bases). The receptor's source is a woman aged 25-40 years with cystic fibrosis. The specimen was blood. CDR3: CASSPNRGHGYTF. In DNA form, the CDR3 reads TGCGCCAGCAGCCCCAACCGGGGCCATGGCTACACCTTC.